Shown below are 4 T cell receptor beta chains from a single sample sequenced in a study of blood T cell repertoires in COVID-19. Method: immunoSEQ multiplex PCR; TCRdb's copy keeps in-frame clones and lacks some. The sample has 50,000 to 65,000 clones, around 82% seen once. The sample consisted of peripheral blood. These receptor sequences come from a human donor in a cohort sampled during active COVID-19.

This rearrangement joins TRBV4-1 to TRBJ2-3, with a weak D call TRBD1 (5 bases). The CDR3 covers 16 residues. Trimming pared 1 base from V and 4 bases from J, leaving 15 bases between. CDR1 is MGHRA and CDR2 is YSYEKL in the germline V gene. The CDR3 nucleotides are TGCGCCAGCAGCCAAGTGTGGCAGGGTGGAGCAGATACGCAGTATTTT. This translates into CASSQVWQGGADTQYF.

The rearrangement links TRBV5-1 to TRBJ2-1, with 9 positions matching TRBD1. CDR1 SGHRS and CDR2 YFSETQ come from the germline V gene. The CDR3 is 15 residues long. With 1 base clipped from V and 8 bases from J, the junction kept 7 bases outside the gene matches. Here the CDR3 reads CASSLPGTGFDEQFF. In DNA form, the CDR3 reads TGCGCCAGCAGCTTGCCCGGGACAGGGTTCGATGAGCAGTTCTTC.

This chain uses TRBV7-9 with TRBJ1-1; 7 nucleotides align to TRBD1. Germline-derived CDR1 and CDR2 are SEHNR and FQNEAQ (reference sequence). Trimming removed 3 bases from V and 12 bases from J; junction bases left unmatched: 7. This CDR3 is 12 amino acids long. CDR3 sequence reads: CASSFHQGGSFF. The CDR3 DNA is TGTGCCAGCAGCTTTCACCAGGGGGGTTCTTTCTTT. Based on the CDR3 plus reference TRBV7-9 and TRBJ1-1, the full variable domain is DTGVSQNPRHKITKRGQNVTFRCDPISEHNRLYWYRQTLGQGPEFLTYFQNEAQLEKSRLLSDRFSAERPKGSFSTLEIQRTEQGDSAMYLCASSFHQGGSFFGQGTRLTVV.

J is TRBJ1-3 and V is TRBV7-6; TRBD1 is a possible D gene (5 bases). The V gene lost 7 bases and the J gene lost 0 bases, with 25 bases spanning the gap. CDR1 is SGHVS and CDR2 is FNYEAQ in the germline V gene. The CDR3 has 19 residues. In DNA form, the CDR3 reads TGTGCCAGCACCCTCACCCCACCCACGGGGGGAAACTCTGGAAACACCATATATTTT. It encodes CASTLTPPTGGNSGNTIYF.